Many counts were recorded for the clone carrying this TCR beta chain. The data stem from a study of T cells in Graves' hyperthyroidism and ophthalmopathy. TCR beta CDR3 regions were amplified from RNA transcripts. With the HTBI primer set, the TCR CDR3 went through a first round of RT-PCR. TCRdb re-analysed the multiplex PCR reads in MiXCR, keeping a single row per CDR3 protein. The profile shows about 280,000 distinct CDR3 sequences, 20% to 30% of them singletons. Germline lookup yields CDR1 DFQATT and CDR2 SNEGSKA (reference sequence). Trimming removed 0 bases from V and 5 bases from J, with 16 bases in between. The CDR3 contains 15 residues.

The rearrangement joins TRBV20-1 to TRBJ2-5, with a tentative D call TRBD1 (5 bases). Sequencing used blood. The receptor was derived from a middle-aged man with Graves' hyperthyroidism that later progressed to Graves' ophthalmopathy. The CDR3 DNA sequence: TGCAGTGCTAGAGACGAGGCAGGGTTCGAGGAGACCCAGTACTTC. This gives the protein CSARDEAGFEETQYF.